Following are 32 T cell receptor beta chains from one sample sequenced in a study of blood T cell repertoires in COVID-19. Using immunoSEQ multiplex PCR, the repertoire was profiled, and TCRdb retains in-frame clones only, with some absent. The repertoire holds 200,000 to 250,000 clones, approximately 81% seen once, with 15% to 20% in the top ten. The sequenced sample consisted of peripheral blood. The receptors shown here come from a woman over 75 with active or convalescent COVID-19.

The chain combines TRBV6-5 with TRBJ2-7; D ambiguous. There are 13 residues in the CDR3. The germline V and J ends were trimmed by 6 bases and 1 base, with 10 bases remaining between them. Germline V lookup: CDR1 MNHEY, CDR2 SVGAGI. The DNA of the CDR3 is TGTGCCAGCAGCGGAGAGCTGTCCTACGAGCAGTACTTC. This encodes CASSGELSYEQYF.

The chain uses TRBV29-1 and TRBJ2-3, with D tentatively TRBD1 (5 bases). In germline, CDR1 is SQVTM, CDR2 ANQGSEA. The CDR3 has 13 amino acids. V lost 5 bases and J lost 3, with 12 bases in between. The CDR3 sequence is CSVLGRVTDTQYF. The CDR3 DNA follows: TGCAGCGTTCTCGGCAGGGTTACAGATACGCAGTATTTT.

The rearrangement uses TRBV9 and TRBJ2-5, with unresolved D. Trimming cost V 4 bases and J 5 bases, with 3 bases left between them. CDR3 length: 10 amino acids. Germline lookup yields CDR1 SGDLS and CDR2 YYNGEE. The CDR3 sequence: CASSRETQYF. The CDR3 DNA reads TGTGCCAGCAGCCGGGAGACCCAGTACTTC. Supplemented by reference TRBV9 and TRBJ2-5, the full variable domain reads DSGVTQTPKHLITATGQRVTLRCSPRSGDLSVYWYQQSLDQGLQFLIQYYNGEERAKGNILERFSAQQFPDLHSELNLSSLELGDSALYFCASSRETQYFGPGTRLLVL.

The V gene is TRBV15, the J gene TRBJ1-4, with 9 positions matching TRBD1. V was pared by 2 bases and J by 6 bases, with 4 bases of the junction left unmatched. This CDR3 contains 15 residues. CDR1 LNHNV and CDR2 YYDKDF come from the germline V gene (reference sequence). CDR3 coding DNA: TGTGCCACCAGCAGACAGGACAGGGGAGATGAAAAACTGTTTTTT. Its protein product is CATSRQDRGDEKLFF.

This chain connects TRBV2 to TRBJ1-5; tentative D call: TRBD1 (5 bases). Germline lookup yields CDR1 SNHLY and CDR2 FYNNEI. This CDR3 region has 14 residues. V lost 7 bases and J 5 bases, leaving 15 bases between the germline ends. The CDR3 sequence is CASTITGGHQPQHF. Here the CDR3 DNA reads TGTGCCAGCACCATTACAGGTGGGCATCAGCCCCAGCATTTT.

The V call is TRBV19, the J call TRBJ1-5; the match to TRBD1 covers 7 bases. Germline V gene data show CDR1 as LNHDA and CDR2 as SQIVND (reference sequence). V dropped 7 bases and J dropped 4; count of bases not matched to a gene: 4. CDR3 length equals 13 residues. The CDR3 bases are TGTGCCAGTACTAAGACAGGGAATCAGCCCCAGCATTTT. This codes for CASTKTGNQPQHF.

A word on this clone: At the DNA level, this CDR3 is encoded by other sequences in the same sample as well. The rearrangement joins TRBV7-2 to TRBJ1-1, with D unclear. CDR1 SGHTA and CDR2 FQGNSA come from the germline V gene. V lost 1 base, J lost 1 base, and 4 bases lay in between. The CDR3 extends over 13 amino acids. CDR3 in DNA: TGTGCCAGCAGCTTAGATAGGAACACTGAAGCTTTCTTT. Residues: CASSLDRNTEAFF.

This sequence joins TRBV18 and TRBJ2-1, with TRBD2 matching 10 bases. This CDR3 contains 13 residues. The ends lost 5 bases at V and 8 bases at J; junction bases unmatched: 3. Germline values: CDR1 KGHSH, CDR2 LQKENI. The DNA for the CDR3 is TGTGCCAGCTCAAAACTAGCGGGGTATGAGCAGTTCTTC. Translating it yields CASSKLAGYEQFF.

The CDR3 coding sequence is TGTGCCAGCAGCCAAGATCTCCTCAGGGGGCGTAGCTATGGCTACACCTTC. Encoded protein: CASSQDLLRGRSYGYTF. The chain is built from TRBV4-2 and TRBJ1-2; 8 bases are a match to TRBD1. The CDR3 contains 17 residues. Germline lookup yields CDR1 LGHNA and CDR2 YNFKEQ. V was pared by 0 bases and J by 4 bases, with 10 bases of the junction left unmatched.

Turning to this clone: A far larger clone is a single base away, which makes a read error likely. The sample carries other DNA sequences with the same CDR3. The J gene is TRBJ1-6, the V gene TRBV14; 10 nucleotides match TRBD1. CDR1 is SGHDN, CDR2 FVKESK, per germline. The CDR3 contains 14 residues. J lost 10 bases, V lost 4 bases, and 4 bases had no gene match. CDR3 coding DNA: TGTGCCAGCAGCCTAGACAGGGGGCGGTCACCCCTCCACTTT. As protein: CASSLDRGRSPLHF.

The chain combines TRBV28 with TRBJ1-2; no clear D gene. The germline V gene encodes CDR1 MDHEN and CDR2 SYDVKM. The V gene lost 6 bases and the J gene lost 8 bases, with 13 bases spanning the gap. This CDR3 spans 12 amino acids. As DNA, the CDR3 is TGTGCCAGCAGGGTGTCGGAGAAGGGCTACACCTTC. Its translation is CASRVSEKGYTF.

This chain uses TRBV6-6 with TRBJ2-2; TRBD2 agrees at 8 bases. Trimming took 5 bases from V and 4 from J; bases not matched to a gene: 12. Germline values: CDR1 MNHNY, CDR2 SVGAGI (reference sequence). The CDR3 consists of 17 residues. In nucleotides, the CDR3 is TGTGCCAGCAGTCGTGGGACTAGATCCTCGGGCACCGGGGAGCTGTTTTTT. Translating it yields CASSRGTRSSGTGELFF.

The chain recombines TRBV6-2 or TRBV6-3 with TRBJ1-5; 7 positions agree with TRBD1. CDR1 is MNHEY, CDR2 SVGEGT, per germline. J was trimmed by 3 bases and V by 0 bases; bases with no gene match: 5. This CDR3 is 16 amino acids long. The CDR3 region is CASSYSGGQANQPQHF. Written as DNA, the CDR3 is TGTGCCAGCAGTTACTCCGGCGGACAGGCCAATCAGCCCCAGCATTTT.

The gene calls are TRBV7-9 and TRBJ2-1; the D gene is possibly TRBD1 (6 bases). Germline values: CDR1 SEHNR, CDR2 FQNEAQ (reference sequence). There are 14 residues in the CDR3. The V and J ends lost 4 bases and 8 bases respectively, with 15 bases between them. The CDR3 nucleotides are TGTGCCAGCAGCTCAGACACAGGGAAGTATGAGCAGTTCTTC. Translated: CASSSDTGKYEQFF.

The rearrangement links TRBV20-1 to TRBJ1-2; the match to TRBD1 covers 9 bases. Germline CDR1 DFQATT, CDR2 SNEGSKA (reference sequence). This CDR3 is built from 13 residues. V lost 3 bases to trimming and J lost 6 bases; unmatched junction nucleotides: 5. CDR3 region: CSASRDRDNGYTF. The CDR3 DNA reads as TGCAGTGCTAGTCGGGACAGGGACAATGGCTACACCTTC.

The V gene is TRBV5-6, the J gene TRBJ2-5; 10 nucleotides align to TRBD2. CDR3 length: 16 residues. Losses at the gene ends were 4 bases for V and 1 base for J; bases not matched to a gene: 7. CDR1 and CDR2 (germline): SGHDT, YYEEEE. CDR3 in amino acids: CASSPGTSEFQETQYF. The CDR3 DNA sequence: TGTGCCAGCAGCCCGGGGACTAGCGAGTTCCAAGAGACCCAGTACTTC.

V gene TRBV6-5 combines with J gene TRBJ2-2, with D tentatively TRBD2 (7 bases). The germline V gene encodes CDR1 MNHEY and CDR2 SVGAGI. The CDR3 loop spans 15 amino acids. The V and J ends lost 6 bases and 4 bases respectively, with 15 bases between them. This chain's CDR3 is CASSYRRGGTGELFF. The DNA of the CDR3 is TGTGCCAGCAGCTACCGGAGGGGGGGCACCGGGGAGCTGTTTTTT.

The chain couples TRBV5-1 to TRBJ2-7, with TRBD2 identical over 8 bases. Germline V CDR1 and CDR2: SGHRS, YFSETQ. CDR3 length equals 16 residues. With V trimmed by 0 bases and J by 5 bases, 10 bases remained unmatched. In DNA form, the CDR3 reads TGCGCCAGCAGCTTGGAAGACCGGGGGGGCCTCGACGAGCAGTACTTC. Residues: CASSLEDRGGLDEQYF.

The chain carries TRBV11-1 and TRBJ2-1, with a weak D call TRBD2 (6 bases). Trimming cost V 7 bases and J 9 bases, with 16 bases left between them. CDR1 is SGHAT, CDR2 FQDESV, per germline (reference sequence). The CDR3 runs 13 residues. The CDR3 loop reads CASTANTGGEQFF. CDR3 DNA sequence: TGTGCCAGCACCGCTAATACCGGGGGTGAGCAGTTCTTC.

The CDR3 here is CASGFRQFLSTDTQYF. As DNA, the CDR3 is TGTGCTAGTGGTTTCCGACAGTTTCTCAGCACAGATACGCAGTATTTT. This chain connects TRBV12-5 to TRBJ2-3, with TRBD1 as a possible D gene (5 bases). This CDR3 has 16 residues. V was pared by 3 bases and J by 0 bases, with 13 bases between. CDR1 and CDR2 (germline): LGHNT, FRNRAP.

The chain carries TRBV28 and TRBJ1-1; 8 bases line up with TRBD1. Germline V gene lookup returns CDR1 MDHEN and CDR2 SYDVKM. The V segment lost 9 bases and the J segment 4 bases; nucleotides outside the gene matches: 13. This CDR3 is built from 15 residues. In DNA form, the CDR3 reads TGTGCCAGTACCCAGGGGGCCCTTGGGGTCACTGAAGCTTTCTTT. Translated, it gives CASTQGALGVTEAFF.

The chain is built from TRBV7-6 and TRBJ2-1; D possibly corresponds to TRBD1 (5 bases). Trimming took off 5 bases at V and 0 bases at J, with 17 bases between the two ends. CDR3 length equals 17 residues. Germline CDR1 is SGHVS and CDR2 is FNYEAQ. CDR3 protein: CASSQRGASSSYNEQFF. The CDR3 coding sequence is TGTGCCAGCAGCCAAAGGGGCGCCTCCAGCTCCTACAATGAGCAGTTCTTC.

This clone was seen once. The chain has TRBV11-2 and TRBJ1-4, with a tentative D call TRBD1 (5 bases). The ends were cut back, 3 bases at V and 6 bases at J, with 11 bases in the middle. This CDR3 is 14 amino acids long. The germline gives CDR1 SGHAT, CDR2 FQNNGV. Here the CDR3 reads CASSFLSRDEKLFF. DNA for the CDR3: TGTGCCAGCAGCTTCCTTTCCAGGGATGAAAAACTGTTTTTT.

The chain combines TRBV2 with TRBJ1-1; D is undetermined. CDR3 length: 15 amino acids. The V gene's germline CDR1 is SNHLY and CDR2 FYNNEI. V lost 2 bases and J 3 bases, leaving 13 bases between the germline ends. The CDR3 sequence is CASSELGGGYTEAFF. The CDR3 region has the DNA TGTGCCAGCAGTGAATTAGGAGGAGGGTACACTGAAGCTTTCTTT.

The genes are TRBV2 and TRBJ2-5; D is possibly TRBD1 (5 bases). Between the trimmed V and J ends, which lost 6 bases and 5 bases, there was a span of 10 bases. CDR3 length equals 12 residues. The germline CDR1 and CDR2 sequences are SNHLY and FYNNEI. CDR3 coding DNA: TGTGCCAGCAGCCCAGGGTGGGAGACCCAGTACTTC. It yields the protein CASSPGWETQYF.

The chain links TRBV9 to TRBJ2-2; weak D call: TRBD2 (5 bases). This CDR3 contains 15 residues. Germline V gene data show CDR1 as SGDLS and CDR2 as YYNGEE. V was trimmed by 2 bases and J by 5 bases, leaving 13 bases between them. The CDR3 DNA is TGTGCCAGCAGCGTTGGGAGTTCGAGGACCGGGGAGCTGTTTTTT. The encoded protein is CASSVGSSRTGELFF.

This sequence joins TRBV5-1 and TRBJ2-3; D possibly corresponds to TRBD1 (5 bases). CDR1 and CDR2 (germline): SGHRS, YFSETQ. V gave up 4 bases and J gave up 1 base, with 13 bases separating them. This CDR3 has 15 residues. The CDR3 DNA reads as TGCGCCAGCAGCGGGGCGGCACGAGGCACAGATACGCAGTATTTT. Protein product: CASSGAARGTDTQYF. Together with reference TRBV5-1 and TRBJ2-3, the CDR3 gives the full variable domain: KAGVTQTPRYLIKTRGQQVTLSCSPISGHRSVSWYQQTPGQGLQFLFEYFSETQRNKGNFPGRFSGRQFSNSRSEMNVSTLELGDSALYLCASSGAARGTDTQYFGPGTRLTVL.

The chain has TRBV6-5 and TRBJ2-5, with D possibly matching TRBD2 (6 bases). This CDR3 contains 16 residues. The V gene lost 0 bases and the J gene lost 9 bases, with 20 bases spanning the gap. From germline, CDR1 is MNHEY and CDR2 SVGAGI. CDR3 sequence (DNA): TGTGCCAGCAGTTACTCGGGACTCGCCGAGTCGGGGGCCCAGTACTTC. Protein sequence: CASSYSGLAESGAQYF.

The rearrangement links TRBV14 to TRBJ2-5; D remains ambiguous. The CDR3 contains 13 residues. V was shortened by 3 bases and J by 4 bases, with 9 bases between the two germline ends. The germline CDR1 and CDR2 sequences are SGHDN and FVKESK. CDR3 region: CASSQRGPETQYF. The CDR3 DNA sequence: TGTGCCAGCAGCCAGCGCGGCCCAGAGACCCAGTACTTC.

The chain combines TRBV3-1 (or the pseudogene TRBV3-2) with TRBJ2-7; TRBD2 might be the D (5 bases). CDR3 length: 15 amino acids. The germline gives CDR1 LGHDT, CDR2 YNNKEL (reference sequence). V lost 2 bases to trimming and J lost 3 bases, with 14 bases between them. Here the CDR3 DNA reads TGTGCCAGCAGCCAAAGAGGGATTTTTGGCTACGAGCAGTACTTC. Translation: CASSQRGIFGYEQYF.

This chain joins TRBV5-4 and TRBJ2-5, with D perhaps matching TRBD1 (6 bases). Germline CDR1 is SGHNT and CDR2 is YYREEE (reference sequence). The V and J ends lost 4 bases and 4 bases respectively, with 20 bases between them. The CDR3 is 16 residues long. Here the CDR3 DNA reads TGTGCCAGCAGCCCATCGATAGGGGGACGGGCAGAGACCCAGTACTTC. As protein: CASSPSIGGRAETQYF.

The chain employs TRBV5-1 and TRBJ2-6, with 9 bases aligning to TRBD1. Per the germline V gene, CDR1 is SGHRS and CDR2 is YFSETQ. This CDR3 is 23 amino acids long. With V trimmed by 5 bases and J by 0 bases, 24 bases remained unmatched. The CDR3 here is CASSHTSGQGTPLTHSGANVLTF. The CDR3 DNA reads TGCGCCAGCAGTCACACCTCGGGACAGGGAACCCCTCTAACCCACTCTGGGGCCAACGTCCTGACTTTC.